This TCR beta chain was recovered during a study of cytomegalovirus exposure and HLA in healthy donors. Study conclusions and caveats: According to an earlier analysis, most TCR beta V segments yielded productive rearrangements about 87% or about 30% of the time.

About this clone itself: Its antigen is as yet unknown.

CDR3 length: 12 residues. The germline CDR1 and CDR2 sequences are MNHEY and SMNVEV (reference sequence). Trimming took off 3 bases at V and 11 bases at J, with 8 bases between the two ends. The study ran its PCR with 60 Vbeta and 13 Jbeta primers. Only in-frame clones appear in the TCRdb table, and some are missing; sequencing was by immunoSEQ multiplex PCR. The sample has 100,000 or so clones, around four fifths seen once. This sequence was found in a man aged 40-49 years in good health and CMV-seronegative. Sequencing used PBMCs. The chain employs TRBV27 and TRBJ1-6; possibly TRBD1 for D (5 bases). CDR3 region: CASSFLQAPLHF. The CDR3 nucleotides read TGTGCCAGCAGTTTCCTACAGGCACCCCTCCACTTT.